These T cell receptor beta chains were read from a single sample in a study of blood T cell repertoires in COVID-19. Clones were sequenced by immunoSEQ multiplex PCR, and TCRdb holds only the in-frame ones, with some missing. The sample has about 140,000 clones, around 82% seen once; the top ten hold 4.5% to 6%. The specimen was PBMCs or T cells enriched from blood (not recorded which). The receptors shown here come from a man in his forties with acute COVID-19. Each CDR3 is given with its conserved first and last residue. Each record gives: J gene, V gene, clone size, D gene, CDR3 protein, CDR3 DNA. A D gene is named only where the DNA matches it firmly. Some rows have no size entry. The others give once, few or many, or a class for an expanded clone.

j_call: TRBJ2-1
v_call: TRBV9
clone_size: .
d_call: TRBD1
cdr3_aa: CASSVTGVGRSEQFF
cdr3_nt: TGTGCCAGCAGCGTCACAGGGGTGGGTAGGAGTGAGCAGTTCTTC

j_call: TRBJ2-5
v_call: TRBV28
clone_size: .
d_call: TRBD1
cdr3_aa: CASSLAGTGTGVETQYF
cdr3_nt: TGTGCCAGCAGTTTAGCAGGAACCGGGACAGGGGTTGAGACCCAGTACTTC

j_call: TRBJ2-2
v_call: TRBV28
clone_size: .
d_call: TRBD1
cdr3_aa: CAGGTGSNTGELFF
cdr3_nt: TGTGCCGGCGGGACAGGGTCCAACACCGGGGAGCTGTTTTTT

j_call: TRBJ1-5
v_call: TRBV18
clone_size: .
d_call: .
cdr3_aa: CASSPGGVSNQPQHF
cdr3_nt: TGTGCCAGCTCACCAGGGGGCGTAAGTAATCAGCCCCAGCATTTT

j_call: TRBJ2-7
v_call: TRBV11-2
clone_size: .
d_call: .
cdr3_aa: CASTPESSYEQYF
cdr3_nt: TGTGCCAGCACCCCGGAGAGCTCCTACGAGCAGTACTTC

j_call: TRBJ1-5
v_call: TRBV19
clone_size: .
d_call: .
cdr3_aa: CASTPEGSPGPQHF
cdr3_nt: TGTGCCAGTACCCCCGAAGGCAGCCCAGGGCCCCAGCATTTT

j_call: TRBJ1-5
v_call: TRBV6-2/TRBV6-3
clone_size: .
d_call: TRBD1
cdr3_aa: CASSSGTEGQPQHF
cdr3_nt: TGTGCCAGCAGTTCCGGGACAGAGGGTCAGCCCCAGCATTTT

j_call: TRBJ1-3
v_call: TRBV5-4
clone_size: few
d_call: .
cdr3_aa: CASSLGSGGPFSGNTIYF
cdr3_nt: TGTGCCAGCAGCTTGGGCAGCGGGGGGCCTTTCTCTGGAAACACCATATATTTT

j_call: TRBJ1-6
v_call: TRBV10-3
clone_size: .
d_call: TRBD1
cdr3_aa: CAISEGQGVSNSPLHF
cdr3_nt: TGTGCCATCAGTGAGGGACAGGGGGTTAGTAATTCACCCCTCCACTTT

j_call: TRBJ2-5
v_call: TRBV11-2
clone_size: .
d_call: .
cdr3_aa: CASSLGGGPQETQYF
cdr3_nt: TGTGCCAGCAGCTTAGGGGGGGGGCCTCAAGAGACCCAGTACTTC

j_call: TRBJ1-5
v_call: TRBV4-1
clone_size: .
d_call: .
cdr3_aa: CASSQDQMQPQHF
cdr3_nt: TGCGCCAGCAGCCAAGATCAGATGCAGCCCCAGCATTTT

j_call: TRBJ2-1
v_call: TRBV28
clone_size: .
d_call: .
cdr3_aa: CASRTGVWEQFF
cdr3_nt: TGTGCCAGCAGAACGGGGGTTTGGGAGCAGTTCTTC

j_call: TRBJ1-6
v_call: TRBV7-9
clone_size: .
d_call: .
cdr3_aa: CASSLGGHGSPLHF
cdr3_nt: TGTGCCAGCAGCTTAGGGGGACACGGTTCACCCCTCCACTTT

j_call: TRBJ2-4
v_call: TRBV27
clone_size: .
d_call: TRBD2
cdr3_aa: CASRTSGGNIQYF
cdr3_nt: TGTGCCAGTCGGACTAGCGGGGGAAACATTCAGTACTTC

j_call: TRBJ2-7
v_call: TRBV2
clone_size: .
d_call: TRBD1
cdr3_aa: CASTSGQGAWEQYF
cdr3_nt: TGTGCCAGCACCTCTGGTCAGGGGGCATGGGAGCAGTACTTC

j_call: TRBJ2-4
v_call: TRBV7-2
clone_size: .
d_call: .
cdr3_aa: CASSLSYGEDIQYF
cdr3_nt: TGTGCCAGCAGCTTATCATATGGAGAGGACATTCAGTACTTC

j_call: TRBJ1-5
v_call: TRBV19
clone_size: .
d_call: .
cdr3_aa: CASSPQVNNQPQHF
cdr3_nt: TGTGCCAGTAGCCCACAGGTAAACAATCAGCCCCAGCATTTT

j_call: TRBJ2-7
v_call: TRBV19
clone_size: .
d_call: TRBD1
cdr3_aa: CASSTTGTGAYEQYF
cdr3_nt: TGTGCCAGTAGTACCACCGGGACAGGGGCCTACGAGCAGTACTTC

j_call: TRBJ1-2
v_call: TRBV7-9
clone_size: few
d_call: .
cdr3_aa: CASSRLRGATYGYTF
cdr3_nt: TGTGCCAGCAGCCGCCTCCGTGGAGCGACCTATGGCTACACCTTC

j_call: TRBJ2-2
v_call: TRBV18
clone_size: .
d_call: .
cdr3_aa: CASSRDFITTNTGELFF
cdr3_nt: TGTGCCAGCTCTAGGGACTTCATCACTACGAACACCGGGGAGCTGTTTTTT

j_call: TRBJ1-2
v_call: TRBV3-1/TRBV3-2
clone_size: .
d_call: .
cdr3_aa: CASSPQRVEGYTF
cdr3_nt: TGTGCCAGCAGCCCGCAGAGGGTTGAGGGCTACACCTTC

j_call: TRBJ1-2
v_call: TRBV11-2
clone_size: few
d_call: .
cdr3_aa: CASSPLVGQPLYGYTF
cdr3_nt: TGTGCCAGCAGCCCCTTAGTGGGGCAGCCGCTCTATGGCTACACCTTC

j_call: TRBJ2-7
v_call: TRBV2
clone_size: .
d_call: .
cdr3_aa: CASSLDRYEQYF
cdr3_nt: TGTGCCAGCAGTTTGGACAGATACGAGCAGTACTTC

j_call: TRBJ2-5
v_call: TRBV4-3
clone_size: .
d_call: .
cdr3_aa: CASSQGHGTETQYF
cdr3_nt: TGCGCCAGCAGCCAAGGTCACGGTACGGAGACCCAGTACTTC

j_call: TRBJ2-2
v_call: TRBV2
clone_size: few
d_call: .
cdr3_aa: CASTVQVNTGELFF
cdr3_nt: TGTGCCAGCACGGTACAGGTGAACACCGGGGAGCTGTTTTTT

j_call: TRBJ1-2
v_call: TRBV12-3/TRBV12-4
clone_size: .
d_call: TRBD1
cdr3_aa: CASSLGQALTF
cdr3_nt: TGTGCCAGCTCCTTGGGACAGGCCCTCACCTTC

j_call: TRBJ2-7
v_call: TRBV18
clone_size: .
d_call: TRBD1
cdr3_aa: CASSISRDRGNEQYF
cdr3_nt: TGTGCCAGCTCAATTAGCCGGGACAGGGGTAACGAGCAGTACTTC

j_call: TRBJ2-5
v_call: TRBV5-1
clone_size: once
d_call: .
cdr3_aa: CASSLGSRIQETQYF
cdr3_nt: TGCGCCAGCAGCTTGGGTTCGAGAATACAAGAGACCCAGTACTTC

j_call: TRBJ1-1
v_call: TRBV6-5
clone_size: .
d_call: .
cdr3_aa: CASRSTGYDTEAFF
cdr3_nt: TGTGCCAGCAGATCTACAGGGTACGACACTGAAGCTTTCTTT

j_call: TRBJ1-3
v_call: TRBV4-2
clone_size: .
d_call: TRBD1
cdr3_aa: CASSQDRQGSNTIYF
cdr3_nt: TGTGCCAGCAGCCAAGATCGACAGGGGAGCAACACCATATATTTT

j_call: TRBJ2-3
v_call: TRBV5-4
clone_size: .
d_call: TRBD1
cdr3_aa: CASSLSRGRDTQYF
cdr3_nt: TGTGCCAGCAGCTTGAGCAGGGGGAGAGATACGCAGTATTTT

j_call: TRBJ1-5
v_call: TRBV7-2
clone_size: .
d_call: .
cdr3_aa: CASSFRGGGNQPQHF
cdr3_nt: TGTGCCAGCAGCTTTAGAGGAGGCGGCAATCAGCCCCAGCATTTT

j_call: TRBJ1-3
v_call: TRBV30
clone_size: .
d_call: .
cdr3_aa: CAWSGGGSGNTIYF
cdr3_nt: TGTGCCTGGAGTGGAGGGGGCTCTGGAAACACCATATATTTT

j_call: TRBJ1-1
v_call: TRBV6-5
clone_size: .
d_call: .
cdr3_aa: CASRDGGTEAFF
cdr3_nt: TGTGCCAGCAGAGATGGGGGGACTGAAGCTTTCTTT

j_call: TRBJ1-5
v_call: TRBV4-1
clone_size: few
d_call: .
cdr3_aa: CASSQNIGGNQPQHF
cdr3_nt: TGCGCCAGCAGCCAAAATATAGGAGGCAATCAGCCCCAGCATTTT

j_call: TRBJ2-7
v_call: TRBV6-5
clone_size: .
d_call: TRBD1
cdr3_aa: CASSSGTGASEQYF
cdr3_nt: TGTGCCAGCAGCTCCGGGACAGGGGCTAGTGAGCAGTACTTC

j_call: TRBJ1-5
v_call: TRBV28
clone_size: .
d_call: TRBD1
cdr3_aa: CASSLYPARDRGFQPQHF
cdr3_nt: TGTGCCAGCAGTTTATATCCAGCCCGGGACAGGGGATTTCAGCCCCAGCATTTT

j_call: TRBJ2-4
v_call: TRBV19
clone_size: .
d_call: .
cdr3_aa: CASSIVAGWAKNIQYF
cdr3_nt: TGTGCCAGTAGTATAGTCGCAGGGTGGGCCAAAAACATTCAGTACTTC

j_call: TRBJ1-5
v_call: TRBV30
clone_size: .
d_call: TRBD1
cdr3_aa: CAWSVPTGDSNQPQHF
cdr3_nt: TGTGCCTGGAGTGTACCGACAGGGGATAGCAATCAGCCCCAGCATTTT

j_call: TRBJ1-6
v_call: TRBV30
clone_size: .
d_call: TRBD1
cdr3_aa: CAWSSGTGNSPLHF
cdr3_nt: TGTGCCTGGAGTTCCGGGACAGGGAATTCACCCCTCCACTTT

j_call: TRBJ1-2
v_call: TRBV7-2
clone_size: once
d_call: TRBD1
cdr3_aa: CASSLARQGRDGYTF
cdr3_nt: TGTGCCAGCAGCTTAGCTCGACAGGGAAGAGACGGCTACACCTTC

j_call: TRBJ2-7
v_call: TRBV11-2
clone_size: .
d_call: TRBD2
cdr3_aa: CASSLGAGGPVYEQYF
cdr3_nt: TGTGCCAGCAGCTTAGGAGCGGGAGGGCCGGTCTACGAGCAGTACTTC

j_call: TRBJ2-7
v_call: TRBV7-9
clone_size: once
d_call: TRBD1
cdr3_aa: CASSGDRGSYEQYF
cdr3_nt: TGTGCCAGCAGCGGGGACAGGGGGTCCTACGAGCAGTACTTC

j_call: TRBJ2-2
v_call: TRBV7-9
clone_size: .
d_call: .
cdr3_aa: CASSTRWGELFF
cdr3_nt: TGTGCCAGCAGCACCCGGTGGGGGGAGCTGTTTTTT

j_call: TRBJ2-1
v_call: TRBV11-2
clone_size: .
d_call: .
cdr3_aa: CASSLVAYNEQFF
cdr3_nt: TGTGCCAGCAGCTTAGTCGCCTACAATGAGCAGTTCTTC

j_call: TRBJ1-6
v_call: TRBV3-1/TRBV3-2
clone_size: few
d_call: .
cdr3_aa: CASRGGLDSPLHF
cdr3_nt: TGTGCCAGCCGGGGAGGTTTGGATTCACCCCTCCACTTT

j_call: TRBJ1-5
v_call: TRBV5-6
clone_size: many
d_call: .
cdr3_aa: CASSSYRDGNQPQHF
cdr3_nt: TGTGCCAGCAGCTCGTACAGGGATGGTAATCAGCCCCAGCATTTT